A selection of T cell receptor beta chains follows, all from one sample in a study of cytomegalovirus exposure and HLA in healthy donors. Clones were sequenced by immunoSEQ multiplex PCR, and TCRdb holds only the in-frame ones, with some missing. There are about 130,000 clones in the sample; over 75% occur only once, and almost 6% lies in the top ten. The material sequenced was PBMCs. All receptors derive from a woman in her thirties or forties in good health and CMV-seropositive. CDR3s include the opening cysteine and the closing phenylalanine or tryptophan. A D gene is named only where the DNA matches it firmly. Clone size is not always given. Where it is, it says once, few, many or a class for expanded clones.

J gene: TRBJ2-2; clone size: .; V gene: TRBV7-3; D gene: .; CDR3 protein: CASSLIGVGGELFF; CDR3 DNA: TGTGCCAGCAGCTTAATAGGGGTCGGCGGGGAGCTGTTTTTT
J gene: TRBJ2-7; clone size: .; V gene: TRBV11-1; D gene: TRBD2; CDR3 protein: CASSLAQASGAYEQYF; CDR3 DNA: TGTGCCAGCAGCTTAGCGCAAGCTAGCGGGGCGTACGAGCAGTACTTC
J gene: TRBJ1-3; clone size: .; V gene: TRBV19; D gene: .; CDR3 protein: CASQDSSSGNTIYF; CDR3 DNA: TGTGCCAGTCAGGACAGCAGCTCTGGAAACACCATATATTTT
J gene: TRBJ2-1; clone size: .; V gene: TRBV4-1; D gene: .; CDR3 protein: CASSQGGGLSYNEQFF; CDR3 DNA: TGCGCCAGCAGCCAGGGAGGGGGGCTCTCCTACAATGAGCAGTTCTTC
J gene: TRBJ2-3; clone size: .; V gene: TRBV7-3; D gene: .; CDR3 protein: CASSLNGGPHAPDTQYF; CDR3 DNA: TGTGCCAGCAGCTTAAACGGAGGCCCACACGCTCCAGATACGCAGTATTTT
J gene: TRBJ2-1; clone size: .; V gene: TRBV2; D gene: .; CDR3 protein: CASSVGGTFNEQFF; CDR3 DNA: TGTGCCAGCAGTGTCGGCGGGACTTTCAATGAGCAGTTCTTC
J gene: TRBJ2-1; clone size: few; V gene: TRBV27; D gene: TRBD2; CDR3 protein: CASSPQGLAGGQFF; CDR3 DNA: TGTGCCAGCAGTCCACAGGGACTAGCGGGGGGTCAGTTCTTC
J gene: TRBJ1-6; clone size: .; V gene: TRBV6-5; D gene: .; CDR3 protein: CASRVTENSPLHF; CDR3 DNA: TGTGCCAGCAGAGTAACAGAGAATTCACCCCTCCACTTT
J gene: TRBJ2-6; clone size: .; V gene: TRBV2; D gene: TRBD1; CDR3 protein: CASVGGTGVTGANVLTF; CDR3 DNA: TGTGCCAGCGTCGGCGGGACAGGGGTAACTGGGGCCAACGTCCTGACTTTC
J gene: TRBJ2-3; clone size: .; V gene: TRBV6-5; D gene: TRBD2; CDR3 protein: CASSPPGGTADTQYF; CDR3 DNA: TGTGCCAGCAGTCCCCCCGGGGGGACCGCAGATACGCAGTATTTT
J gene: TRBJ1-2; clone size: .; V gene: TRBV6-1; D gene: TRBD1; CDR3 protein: CASSFDRGGYTF; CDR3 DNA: TGTGCCAGCAGTTTCGACAGGGGTGGCTACACCTTC